These 23 T cell receptor beta chains originate from one sample sequenced in a study of cytomegalovirus exposure and HLA in healthy donors. Primers for the PCR totalled 60 Vbeta and 13 Jbeta. Using immunoSEQ multiplex PCR, the repertoire was profiled, and TCRdb retains in-frame clones only, with some absent. The sample lists some 150,000 clones, about three quarters seen once, with about 3.4% in the top ten. The specimen sequenced was PBMCs. These receptors were collected from a female donor in good health and CMV-seronegative.

The rearrangement links TRBV7-2 to TRBJ1-1, with 8 bases identical to TRBD1. Germline CDR1 is SGHTA and CDR2 is FQGNSA. CDR3 length equals 15 residues. V lost 7 bases, J lost 2 bases, and 9 bases stayed unmatched. The CDR3 region has the DNA TGTGCCAGCACCCAGAGACAGGGGAAAAACACTGAAGCTTTCTTT. Translation gives CASTQRQGKNTEAFF.

The gene calls are TRBV15 and TRBJ1-6, with 9 bases fitting TRBD1. CDR1 LNHNV and CDR2 YYDKDF come from the germline V gene (reference sequence). CDR3 length: 16 amino acids. V dropped 9 bases and J dropped 5; count of bases not matched to a gene: 11. The CDR3 loop reads CATRKDRDRDNSPLHF. The CDR3 region has the DNA TGTGCCACACGTAAGGACCGGGACAGGGATAATTCACCCCTCCACTTT.

This clone has only a few counts. V is TRBV6-5 and J is TRBJ1-2; the D gene is possibly TRBD1 (6 bases). In germline, CDR1 is MNHEY, CDR2 SVGAGI. V was cut by 0 bases and J by 4 bases, with 6 bases left in between. The CDR3 length is 13 residues. The CDR3 spells CASSYSDSYGYTF. Written as DNA, the CDR3 is TGTGCCAGCAGTTACTCGGACAGCTATGGCTACACCTTC.

With regard to this clone: The junction shows a germline mismatch at one end, possibly a read error. The CDR3 bases are TGTGCCAGCAGCGAGAGGGTTGGGGGGATTGCCTTC. It yields the protein CASSERVGGIAF. The genes are TRBV9 and TRBJ1-2, with a weak D call TRBD1 (5 bases). The CDR3 loop spans 12 amino acids. Germline lookup yields CDR1 SGDLS and CDR2 YYNGEE.

The CDR3 spells CASSVGLAGNYEQYF. CDR3 bases: TGTGCCAGCAGCGTAGGGCTAGCGGGTAACTACGAGCAGTACTTC. The J gene is TRBJ2-7, the V gene TRBV9; 8 bases match TRBD2. In germline, CDR1 is SGDLS, CDR2 YYNGEE. V trimming: 0 bases; J trimming: 3 bases; junction bases outside the gene matches: 5. This CDR3 is 15 amino acids long.

The genes are TRBV5-1 and TRBJ2-2, with TRBD1 identical over 9 bases. The trim removed 4 bases at V and 7 bases at J, leaving 2 bases unmatched. This CDR3 has 13 residues. CDR1 SGHRS and CDR2 YFSETQ come from the germline V gene. In nucleotides, the CDR3 is TGCGCCAGCAGCCTGGGACAGGGCGGGGAGCTGTTTTTT. Its translation: CASSLGQGGELFF. The complete variable domain, with remaining parts taken from reference TRBV5-1 and TRBJ2-2, reads KAGVTQTPRYLIKTRGQQVTLSCSPISGHRSVSWYQQTPGQGLQFLFEYFSETQRNKGNFPGRFSGRQFSNSRSEMNVSTLELGDSALYLCASSLGQGGELFFGEGSRLTVL.

The chain has TRBV7-2 and TRBJ1-2; D not certain. The CDR3 loop spans 13 amino acids. Germline loops: CDR1 SGHTA, CDR2 FQGNSA. The germline V and J ends were trimmed by 5 bases and 6 bases, with 13 bases remaining between them. In DNA form, the CDR3 reads TGTGCCAGCAGCGTAAGAGCGCGGGATGGCTACACCTTC. Its translation is CASSVRARDGYTF.

This clone was found once. This sequence joins TRBV11-3 and TRBJ2-4; TRBD1 matches 9 bases. This CDR3 is 15 amino acids long. V was clipped by 3 bases and J by 5 bases; unmatched bases: 5. In germline, CDR1 is SGHNT, CDR2 YENEEA. Here the CDR3 DNA reads TGTGCCAGCAGCTTGGGACAGGGATCGCAAAACATTCAGTACTTC. Translating it yields CASSLGQGSQNIQYF.

J is TRBJ2-1 and V is TRBV30; 7 positions agree with TRBD2. The length of the CDR3 is 13 residues. Germline-derived CDR1 and CDR2 are GTSNPN and SVGIG (reference sequence). With 5 bases clipped from V and 5 bases from J, the junction kept 6 bases outside the gene matches. CDR3 amino acids: CAWGGGENNEQFF. The CDR3 DNA is TGTGCCTGGGGTGGGGGGGAAAACAATGAGCAGTTCTTC.

The DNA for the CDR3 is TGTGCCAGAGGGGTCGGGGGGGCGGCTACGCAGTATTTT. It encodes CARGVGGAATQYF. This chain joins TRBV30 and TRBJ2-3; 8 nucleotides agree with TRBD2. V gave up 8 bases and J gave up 8 bases; unmatched junction bases: 12. This CDR3 comprises 13 residues. Germline V lookup: CDR1 GTSNPN, CDR2 SVGIG (reference sequence). Using reference TRBV30 and TRBJ2-3 for the parts outside the CDR3, the full variable domain is SQTIHQWPATLVQPVGSPLSLECTVEGTSNPNLYWYRQAAGRGLQLLFYSVGIGQISSEVPQNLSASRPQDRQFILSSKKLLLSDSGFYLCARGVGGAATQYFGPGTRLTVL.

This chain uses TRBV28 with TRBJ2-7; 7 bases are shared with TRBD2. Trimming took 8 bases from V and 3 from J; bases not matched to a gene: 7. Germline assignment: CDR1 MDHEN and CDR2 SYDVKM. CDR3 length: 13 residues. The CDR3 protein is CASRSGGVYEQYF. DNA of the CDR3: TGTGCCAGCCGTTCGGGGGGAGTCTACGAGCAGTACTTC.

V is TRBV6-5 and J is TRBJ1-6; weak D call: TRBD1 (6 bases). Germline V gene lookup returns CDR1 MNHEY and CDR2 SVGAGI. The V end lost 0 bases, the J end lost 7 bases, and 10 bases lay between the germline ends. This CDR3 comprises 15 residues. The CDR3 nucleotides read TGTGCCAGCAGTTACTCGGGGGGGCGGAATTCACCCCTCCACTTT. Protein: CASSYSGGRNSPLHF.

This clone was observed a handful of times. The chain couples TRBV7-2 to TRBJ1-5, with D uncertain. V was pared by 4 bases and J by 0 bases, with 4 bases between. CDR3 length: 13 residues. Germline CDR1 is SGHTA and CDR2 is FQGNSA. The chain's CDR3 is CASSSYSNQPQHF. The CDR3 DNA reads TGTGCCAGCAGCTCTTATAGCAATCAGCCCCAGCATTTT.

The gene calls are TRBV6-4 and TRBJ2-1; the D gene is possibly TRBD2 (5 bases). Trimming pared 3 bases from V and 6 bases from J, leaving 9 bases between. This CDR3 spans 13 amino acids. Germline-derived CDR1 and CDR2 are MRHNA and SNTAGT. The CDR3 is CASSDEGLNEQFF. The CDR3 coding sequence is TGTGCCAGCAGTGATGAGGGTCTCAATGAGCAGTTCTTC.

The gene calls are TRBV7-9 and TRBJ2-7; D perhaps matches TRBD1 (6 bases). There are 14 residues in the CDR3. The V gene's germline CDR1 is SEHNR and CDR2 FQNEAQ (reference sequence). The V end lost 1 base, the J end lost 6 bases, and 13 bases lay between the germline ends. The CDR3: CASSLEAGAREQYF. For the CDR3, the DNA is TGTGCCAGCAGCTTAGAGGCAGGGGCACGCGAGCAGTACTTC.

V gene TRBV9 combines with J gene TRBJ2-3; 10 nucleotides match TRBD2. Looked up from germline, CDR1 is SGDLS and CDR2 is YYNGEE. The CDR3 runs to 17 residues. Germline trimming cut 0 bases from V and 3 bases from J; bases unmatched to any gene: 7. CDR3 sequence: CASSVAPSGSGTDTQYF. The CDR3 nucleotides are TGTGCCAGCAGCGTAGCTCCTAGCGGGAGTGGAACAGATACGCAGTATTTT.

The chain links TRBV6-5 to TRBJ2-7, with 10 bases lining up with TRBD1. This CDR3 has 15 amino acids. V gave up 5 bases and J gave up 3 bases; unmatched junction bases: 7. From germline, CDR1 is MNHEY and CDR2 SVGAGI. DNA for the CDR3: TGTGCCAGCAGTCCCGACAGGGGGCGAATCTACGAGCAGTACTTC. Its translation is CASSPDRGRIYEQYF.

This chain links TRBV27 with TRBJ1-6; unclear D gene. The germline CDR1 and CDR2 sequences are MNHEY and SMNVEV (reference sequence). The CDR3 consists of 14 residues. The germline V and J ends were trimmed by 7 bases and 8 bases, with 15 bases remaining between them. This chain's CDR3 is CASTQYHGDSPLHF. The DNA for the CDR3 is TGTGCCAGCACCCAGTACCACGGGGATTCACCCCTCCACTTT.

The chain is built from TRBV19 and TRBJ2-1, with 9 bases aligning to TRBD1. Trimming at V came to 4 bases and at J to 10 bases, leaving 14 bases not matched to a gene. Germline CDR1 reads LNHDA; CDR2 reads SQIVND (reference sequence). The length of the CDR3 is 16 residues. The CDR3 bases are TGTGCCAGTAGTACCACCTCGGGACAGGGCAAGGGAGAGCAGTTCTTC. It codes for CASSTTSGQGKGEQFF.

This sequence joins TRBV6-1 and TRBJ1-1, with TRBD1 matching 7 bases. The germline V gene has CDR1 MNHNS and CDR2 SASEGT. This CDR3 region has 14 residues. Trimming took 5 bases from V and 4 from J; bases not matched to a gene: 7. CDR3 nucleotides: TGTGCCAGCAGTCCTATAGACAGGGCCACTGAAGCTTTCTTT. Its translation: CASSPIDRATEAFF.

The table lists this clone with a few counts. This chain links TRBV7-6 with TRBJ2-7, with 8 nucleotides matching TRBD2. There are 15 residues in the CDR3. V was clipped by 0 bases and J by 7 bases; unmatched bases: 8. Germline V gene data show CDR1 as SGHVS and CDR2 as FNYEAQ. The CDR3 protein is CASSLAGTPGGEQYF. CDR3 sequence (DNA): TGTGCCAGCAGCTTAGCGGGGACCCCGGGAGGGGAGCAGTACTTC.

This clone is a singleton in its sample. The V gene is TRBV19, the J gene TRBJ2-7; 7 positions match TRBD1. The germline CDR1 and CDR2 sequences are LNHDA and SQIVND (reference sequence). J gave up 3 bases and V 5 bases, and 10 bases lay outside the gene matches. CDR3 size: 15 residues. CDR3 sequence: CASSSMGTADYEQYF. The CDR3 DNA reads as TGTGCCAGTAGTTCCATGGGGACAGCGGACTACGAGCAGTACTTC.

V is TRBV18 and J is TRBJ2-7, with D perhaps TRBD1 (5 bases). Germline CDR1 KGHSH, CDR2 LQKENI. The CDR3 is made up of 14 amino acids. Between the trimmed V and J ends, which lost 3 bases and 5 bases, there was a span of 14 bases. This CDR3 is CASSPRQGGDEQYF. In nucleotides, the CDR3 is TGTGCCAGCTCACCGAGGCAGGGCGGTGACGAGCAGTACTTC.